The 18 T cell receptor beta chains in this list originate from one sample, sequenced in a study of T cell clones after liver transplantation (dated by TCRdb to about 2019). The time point label on this specimen signifies: pre-transplant. Library generation was performed with the immunoSEQ multiplex PCR assay. This is the immuneACCESS table as TCRdb keeps it, with only in-frame sequences that have V and J called. A part of the clones is gone; compared with another copy, unresolved V genes explain less than half, and the rest is unexplained. This sample is represented by fewer than 70,000 clones; about 64% of them were singletons. The ten largest make up 15% of the sample. Sequencing was performed on CD4+ T cells from blood, taken before liver transplant. Receptor source: a human donor who received a liver transplant.

This clone was recorded only once. V usage is TRBV23-1 and J usage is TRBJ2-7; TRBD1 matches 7 bases. TRBV23-1 has ORF status, its function being uncertain. The CDR3 covers 16 residues. V lost 11 bases to trimming and J lost 5 bases; unmatched junction nucleotides: 21. The CDR3 DNA reads TGCGCCTCCCCCGAGGGGGCAGACGAATGCCACCACGAGCAGTACTTC. Amino acids: CASPEGADECHHEQYF.

The CDR3 sequence is CASSSRQALNTEAFF. CDR3 bases: TGTGCCAGCAGCTCAAGACAGGCTTTGAACACTGAAGCTTTCTTT. The chain combines TRBV11-2 with TRBJ1-1; TRBD1 might be the D (6 bases). CDR3 length: 15 amino acids. The V end was cut by 4 bases, the J end by 0 bases, with 12 bases between. Germline V CDR1 and CDR2: SGHAT, FQNNGV.

V and J are TRBV7-3 and TRBJ2-1, with D unclear. Per the germline V gene, CDR1 is SGHTA and CDR2 is FQGTGA. Trimming pared 5 bases from V and 0 bases from J, leaving 11 bases between. This CDR3 has 15 amino acids. CDR3 in DNA: TGTGCCAGCAGCCCAGGATTAAGCTCCTACAATGAGCAGTTCTTC. Encoded protein: CASSPGLSSYNEQFF. Filled out from reference TRBV7-3 and TRBJ2-1, the complete variable domain reads GAGVSQTPSNKVTEKGKYVELRCDPISGHTALYWYRQSLGQGPEFLIYFQGTGAADDSGLPNDRFFAVRPEGSVSTLKIQRTERGDSAVYLCASSPGLSSYNEQFFGPGTRLTVL.

This rearrangement joins TRBV28 to TRBJ1-1; 8 nucleotides agree with TRBD1. V was clipped by 5 bases and J by 8 bases; unmatched bases: 10. This CDR3 spans 14 amino acids. CDR1 is MDHEN and CDR2 is SYDVKM in the germline V gene. CDR3 residues: CASSLTGGGLEAFF. CDR3 coding DNA: TGTGCCAGCAGTCTTACAGGGGGTGGTTTGGAAGCTTTCTTT.

The chain carries TRBV28 and TRBJ2-7; maybe TRBD1 (6 bases). V shed 6 bases and J shed 7 bases, with 16 bases lying between them. The germline V gene has CDR1 MDHEN and CDR2 SYDVKM. The CDR3 runs to 13 residues. The CDR3 is CASSSQGRGEQYF. In DNA, the CDR3 is TGTGCCAGCAGCTCACAGGGTAGAGGTGAGCAGTACTTC.

The rearrangement joins TRBV7-6 to TRBJ2-7; D is unclear. Trimming took 4 bases from V and 4 from J, leaving 11 bases between them. CDR3 length equals 13 residues. Germline CDR1 SGHVS, CDR2 FNYEAQ. The CDR3 region has the DNA TGTGCCAGCAGCTCAAGCTCTTTATACGAGCAGTACTTC. It yields the protein CASSSSSLYEQYF.

The genes are TRBV5-6 and TRBJ2-2; possibly TRBD2 for D (6 bases). Germline V gives CDR1 SGHDT, CDR2 YYEEEE. The length of the CDR3 is 15 residues. V was trimmed by 4 bases and J by 3 bases, leaving 13 bases between them. CDR3 in DNA: TGTGCCAGCAGCATCGGACTATTTGACACCGGGGAGCTGTTTTTT. Translation gives CASSIGLFDTGELFF.

The rearrangement joins TRBV9 to TRBJ1-4; no clear D gene. V dropped 2 bases and J dropped 6 bases, with 11 bases sitting between them. Germline V lookup: CDR1 SGDLS, CDR2 YYNGEE. The CDR3 totals 14 residues. The chain's CDR3 is CASSVGGNYEKLFF. In DNA, the CDR3 is TGTGCCAGCAGCGTGGGAGGGAACTATGAAAAACTGTTTTTT.

This clone appeared many times. The chain couples TRBV28 to TRBJ1-1; TRBD1 is a possible D gene (5 bases). The CDR3 extends over 15 amino acids. The V gene's germline CDR1 is MDHEN and CDR2 SYDVKM. The V end was cut by 6 bases, the J end by 3 bases, with 17 bases between. The DNA of the CDR3 is TGTGCCAGCAGCCCCCCGGGGGGGTTGGACACTGAAGCTTTCTTT. Translating gives CASSPPGGLDTEAFF.

V is TRBV6-1 and J is TRBJ2-7, with a tentative D call TRBD2 (6 bases). Germline V lookup: CDR1 MNHNS, CDR2 SASEGT. The CDR3 is 14 residues long. The ends were cut back, 6 bases at V and 0 bases at J, with 12 bases in the middle. Here the CDR3 DNA reads TGTGCCAGCAGAGTAGGCGGGGTCTCCTACGAGCAGTACTTC. Amino acid sequence: CASRVGGVSYEQYF.

This clone occurred a few times. The chain links TRBV19 to TRBJ1-3, with 7 bases aligning to TRBD1. V was clipped by 5 bases and J by 2 bases; unmatched bases: 3. Per the germline V gene, CDR1 is LNHDA and CDR2 is SQIVND (reference sequence). The CDR3 is 14 amino acids. In nucleotides, the CDR3 is TGTGCCAGTAGTCCCGGGACAGCTGGAAACACCATATATTTT. This codes for CASSPGTAGNTIYF.

The CDR3 sequence is CASSQDGTDPTDTQYF. In DNA form, the CDR3 reads TGTGCCAGCAGCCAAGATGGAACAGATCCCACAGATACGCAGTATTTT. The V and J genes are TRBV4-2 and TRBJ2-3; D ambiguous. Germline V gene lookup returns CDR1 LGHNA and CDR2 YNFKEQ. The CDR3 length is 16 residues. V gave up 0 bases and J gave up 2 bases, with 12 bases separating them.

The J gene is TRBJ1-5, the V gene TRBV5-1, with 7 bases lining up with TRBD1. The CDR3 sequence is 15 residues long. CDR1 and CDR2 from the germline V gene are SGHRS and YFSETQ. V lost 1 base to trimming and J lost 2 bases; unmatched junction nucleotides: 3. CDR3 amino acids: CASSLLGQGNQPQHF. The CDR3 bases are TGCGCCAGCAGCTTGCTCGGACAGGGCAATCAGCCCCAGCATTTT.

The chain is built from TRBV4-1 and TRBJ1-5, with D possibly being TRBD1 (5 bases). The V gene lost 0 bases and the J gene lost 7 bases, with 13 bases spanning the gap. The V gene's germline CDR1 is MGHRA and CDR2 YSYEKL. The CDR3 totals 15 residues. This CDR3 reads CASSQDWGDGQPQHF. The CDR3 DNA follows: TGCGCCAGCAGCCAAGATTGGGGGGATGGACAGCCCCAGCATTTT.

In its sample, this clone was seen a few times. The V and J genes are TRBV5-4 and TRBJ2-5; 11 nucleotides match TRBD1. J gave up 5 bases and V 3 bases, and 9 bases lay outside the gene matches. This CDR3 contains 16 residues. Germline CDR1 is SGHNT and CDR2 is YYREEE (reference sequence). The chain's CDR3 is CASSSGDRGSGETQYF. Here the CDR3 DNA reads TGTGCCAGCAGCTCGGGGGACAGGGGGTCGGGGGAGACCCAGTACTTC.

The chain combines TRBV6-5 with TRBJ2-7; TRBD1 matches 9 bases. Per the germline V gene, CDR1 is MNHEY and CDR2 is SVGAGI. The CDR3 sequence is 15 residues long. Trimming removed 2 bases from V and 7 bases from J; junction bases left unmatched: 9. The CDR3 DNA is TGTGCCAGCAGTTACGCTCGACAGGGGGTGGGGGAGCAGTACTTC. Protein: CASSYARQGVGEQYF.

As DNA, the CDR3 is TGTGCCAGCAGTTTTAAGAGCGGGGGGGCATCCTACGAGCAGTACTTC. Residues: CASSFKSGGASYEQYF. The rearrangement joins TRBV6-5 to TRBJ2-7; 10 bases match TRBD2. V was pared by 4 bases and J by 1 base, with 7 bases of the junction left unmatched. CDR1 is MNHEY, CDR2 SVGAGI, per germline. The CDR3 sequence is 16 residues long.

V usage is TRBV28 and J usage is TRBJ1-6; TRBD1 might be the D (5 bases). The CDR3 runs to 14 residues. Germline CDR1 is MDHEN and CDR2 is SYDVKM. Trimming shortened V by 8 bases and J by 6 bases, and 14 bases separated the two germline ends. The CDR3 sequence: CASQKGLSNSPLHF. DNA for the CDR3: TGTGCCAGCCAAAAGGGACTTAGTAATTCACCCCTCCACTTT.